Following are 14 T cell receptor beta chains from one sample sequenced in a study of cytomegalovirus exposure and HLA in healthy donors. The study ran its PCR with 60 Vbeta and 13 Jbeta primers. Method: immunoSEQ multiplex PCR; TCRdb's copy keeps in-frame clones and lacks some. The table lists 60,000 to 70,000 clones. Specimen: PBMCs. The origin of the receptors is a boy aged 5-17 years in good health and CMV-seronegative.

CDR3 nucleotide sequence: TGTGCCAGCAGCCAAGACGACCGACAATATAGCAATCAGCCCCAGCATTTT. It encodes CASSQDDRQYSNQPQHF. The chain links TRBV14 to TRBJ1-5; no reliable D call. Deletions cut 0 bases from V and 0 bases from J, with 12 bases between. This CDR3 contains 17 residues. The germline V gene has CDR1 SGHDN and CDR2 FVKESK.

The chain is built from TRBV30 and TRBJ2-7, with D perhaps TRBD2 (6 bases). Germline V gene data show CDR1 as GTSNPN and CDR2 as SVGIG (reference sequence). V was shortened by 5 bases and J by 3 bases, with 14 bases between the two germline ends. This CDR3 is built from 13 residues. The CDR3 DNA follows: TGTGCCTGGGGAGGGGCAGGGTTCTACGAGCAGTACTTC. Residues: CAWGGAGFYEQYF.

The chain carries TRBV9 and TRBJ2-1; no clear D gene. V was cut by 0 bases and J by 0 bases, with 10 bases left in between. From germline, CDR1 is SGDLS and CDR2 YYNGEE. The CDR3 consists of 16 residues. CDR3: CASSVAPPSSYNEQFF. The DNA of the CDR3 is TGTGCCAGCAGCGTAGCTCCGCCCAGCTCCTACAATGAGCAGTTCTTC.

The J gene is TRBJ1-1, the V gene TRBV27; D call uncertain. CDR3 length equals 15 residues. Per the germline V gene, CDR1 is MNHEY and CDR2 is SMNVEV (reference sequence). The V gene lost 5 bases and the J gene lost 2 bases, with 15 bases spanning the gap. In DNA form, the CDR3 reads TGTGCCAGCAGTGCCCGACGGAGAATTAACACTGAAGCTTTCTTT. Protein: CASSARRRINTEAFF.

This chain joins TRBV9 and TRBJ2-7; D may be TRBD1 (6 bases). The germline V gene has CDR1 SGDLS and CDR2 YYNGEE. The length of the CDR3 is 14 residues. The germline V and J ends were trimmed by 3 bases and 1 base, with 11 bases remaining between them. CDR3 sequence: CASSDRQDSYEQYF. In DNA form, the CDR3 reads TGTGCCAGCAGCGACCGACAGGATTCCTACGAGCAGTACTTC.

The chain joins TRBV4-2 to TRBJ2-1; TRBD2 aligns across 9 bases. V was pared by 1 base and J by 5 bases, with 9 bases of the junction left unmatched. CDR3 length: 17 residues. Germline CDR1 and CDR2: LGHNA and YNFKEQ. CDR3 DNA sequence: TGTGCCAGCAGCCAAGCGGGGATGGCTAGCGGGAACAATGAGCAGTTCTTC. It yields the protein CASSQAGMASGNNEQFF.

The rearrangement joins TRBV7-9 to TRBJ2-5; tentatively, D is TRBD2 (5 bases). Looked up from germline, CDR1 is SEHNR and CDR2 is FQNEAQ (reference sequence). The CDR3 is 14 residues long. V lost 5 bases to trimming and J lost 5 bases, with 15 bases between them. CDR3 loop: CASSPASGRETQYF. As DNA, the CDR3 is TGTGCCAGCAGCCCCGCCAGCGGTAGGGAGACCCAGTACTTC.

The chain uses TRBV6-5 and TRBJ2-7; TRBD1 aligns across 7 bases. Germline V gene lookup returns CDR1 MNHEY and CDR2 SVGAGI. J gave up 1 base and V 6 bases, and 6 bases lay outside the gene matches. CDR3 length: 14 amino acids. CDR3 DNA sequence: TGTGCCAGCAGCCGACAGGGTGTGTCCTACGAGCAGTACTTC. Encoded protein: CASSRQGVSYEQYF.

As for this clone: One end of the junction does not line up with germline, which may come from a read error. The gene calls are TRBV5-1 and TRBJ2-5; tentatively, D is TRBD2 (6 bases). This CDR3 is 16 amino acids long. CDR1 SGHRS and CDR2 YFSETQ come from the germline V gene. The DNA of the CDR3 is TGCGCCAGCTCACTCCTCCGGAGGGGAACGGGAGAGGCCCAGTACTTC. Translating gives CASSLLRRGTGEAQYF.

This chain joins TRBV7-2 and TRBJ1-1; TRBD1 matches at 9 bases. This CDR3 is built from 14 residues. Germline CDR1 and CDR2: SGHTA and FQGNSA. Trimming took 5 bases from V and 10 from J; bases not matched to a gene: 11. DNA for the CDR3: TGTGCCAGCAGCCGGGACAGGGCCAGCGGCGGAGCTTTCTTT. Its translation: CASSRDRASGGAFF.

The chain links TRBV4-1 to TRBJ2-7; 8 bases map to TRBD2. The CDR3 runs to 15 residues. V dropped 1 base and J dropped 6; count of bases not matched to a gene: 8. The germline V gene encodes CDR1 MGHRA and CDR2 YSYEKL. In DNA form, the CDR3 reads TGCGCCAGCAGCCAAGTTACGGGAGGGCCTGGCGAGCAGTACTTC. This translates into CASSQVTGGPGEQYF.

The V gene is TRBV7-2, the J gene TRBJ1-1; possibly TRBD1 for D (6 bases). Per the germline V gene, CDR1 is SGHTA and CDR2 is FQGNSA. This CDR3 contains 16 residues. Trimming took off 0 bases at V and 4 bases at J, with 15 bases between the two ends. The CDR3 coding sequence is TGTGCCAGCAGCTTAGCTAGGGGGGGAGGGGGCACTGAAGCTTTCTTT. Translating gives CASSLARGGGGTEAFF. The full variable domain, completed using reference TRBV7-2 and TRBJ1-1, is GAGVSQSPSNKVTEKGKDVELRCDPISGHTALYWYRQSLGQGLEFLIYFQGNSAPDKSGLPSDRFSAERTGGSVSTLTIQRTQQEDSAVYLCASSLARGGGGTEAFFGQGTRLTVV.

The J gene is TRBJ2-3, the V gene TRBV5-8, with 9 nucleotides matching TRBD2. V lost 3 bases to trimming and J lost 2 bases; unmatched junction nucleotides: 4. The germline gives CDR1 SGHTS, CDR2 YDEGEE. The CDR3 has 15 residues. The CDR3 loop reads CASSSTSGSTDTQYF. The CDR3 DNA follows: TGTGCCAGCAGCTCGACTAGCGGTTCCACAGATACGCAGTATTTT.

The V and J genes are TRBV4-1 and TRBJ1-3; possible D gene TRBD1, 5 bases. V lost 0 bases and J 2 bases, leaving 11 bases between the germline ends. This CDR3 comprises 16 residues. Germline-derived CDR1 and CDR2 are MGHRA and YSYEKL. For the CDR3, the DNA is TGCGCCAGCAGCCAAGAAACAGGATTAGCTGGAAACACCATATATTTT. This codes for CASSQETGLAGNTIYF.